The entry below describes one T cell receptor (beta chain). What this receptor recognizes is not known. One base away there is no much larger clone; base qualities are not given. The entry originates in a study of cytomegalovirus exposure and HLA in healthy donors (dated 2017 in TCRdb). About the study as a whole: A later analysis indicated that the 130 or so validation repertoires were generated on the platform also employed for the 600 to 750 repertoires of the first cohort. The study aimed to test whether signatures of past pathogen exposure could be identified by cataloging public T cell receptors. Besides the first cohort of under 700 subjects, a separate validation cohort made up of over a hundred different subjects was used. To predict cytomegalovirus infection status, the study combined high-throughput TCR immunosequencing, statistical association of individual TCRs with disease status, and machine learning.

Receptor libraries were prepared by the immunoSEQ multiplex PCR assay. From the authors' description of their analysis: A statistical classification framework was developed to diagnose cytomegalovirus status using the catalog of TCR beta chain sequences. TCRdb stores this immuneACCESS table with in-frame sequences only. Part of the clones is absent; in the studies checked, under half of the shortfall reflects unresolved V genes, and no reason is known for the rest. V and J calls and clone size follow that table, whereas D and trimming were derived from the DNA. The sample contains approximately 220,000 clones, approximately 90% of them found a single time. The top ten clonotypes cover 2.6% of the sample. The donors were included in the validation cohort of 130 or so subjects, a group kept apart from the roughly 670-subject first cohort. In the germline V gene, CDR1 corresponds to SGHRS and CDR2 to YFSETQ. The V end gives up 5 bases and the J end 5 bases, leaving 6 bases in the junction not matched to a gene. The CDR3 holds 14 amino acids from the cysteine to the phenylalanine. Of the read, only the CDR3 DNA is kept; its 42 bases are in frame from base 1.

Paper-wide results and their limitations: The validation cohort had no HLA typing available for a later analysis, so co-occurrence within that cohort was assessed over all 120 repertoires. Most TCR sequences were observed very rarely across donors, whereas some public TCRs were present in many individuals. Cytomegalovirus status was reported to be diagnosed by the classifier with high specificity and sensitivity in both the original and validation cohorts. It was suggested by the authors that the approach could potentially be generalized to other disease states and immunological phenotypes. In the study, 150 to 200 TCR beta chains were listed as associated with cytomegalovirus. Of the cluster scores, 90% to 95% were above 0 in a later analysis, which found that TCRs clustered in the first cohort also tended to co-occur in the approximately 120 validation repertoires. In vitro tests confirmed that a few of the cytomegalovirus-associated TCR beta chains recognize cytomegalovirus antigens.

The chain is encoded by TRBV5-1 joined to TRBJ2-3; the junction holds 9 bases that match TRBD2. The material sequenced was PBMCs. The clonotype originates from a man between 18 and 35 years old in good health and CMV-seronegative. The CDR3: CASRPAGGVDTQYF. The nucleotide sequence is TGCGCCAGCAGACCAGCGGGGGGAGTAGATACGCAGTATTTT.